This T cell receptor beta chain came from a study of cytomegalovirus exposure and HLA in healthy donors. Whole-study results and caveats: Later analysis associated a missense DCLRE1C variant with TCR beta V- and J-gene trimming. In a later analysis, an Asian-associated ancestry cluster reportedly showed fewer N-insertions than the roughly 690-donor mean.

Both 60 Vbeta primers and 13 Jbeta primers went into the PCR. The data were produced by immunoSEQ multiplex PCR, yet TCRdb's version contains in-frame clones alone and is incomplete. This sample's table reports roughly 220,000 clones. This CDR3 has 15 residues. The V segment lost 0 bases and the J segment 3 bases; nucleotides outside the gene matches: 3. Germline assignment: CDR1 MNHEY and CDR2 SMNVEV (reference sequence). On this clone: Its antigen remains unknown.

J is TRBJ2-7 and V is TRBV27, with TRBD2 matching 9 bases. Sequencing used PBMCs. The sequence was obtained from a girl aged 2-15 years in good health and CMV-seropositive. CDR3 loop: CASSLSAGGHYEQYF. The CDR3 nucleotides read TGTGCCAGCAGTTTATCGGCGGGAGGGCACTACGAGCAGTACTTC.